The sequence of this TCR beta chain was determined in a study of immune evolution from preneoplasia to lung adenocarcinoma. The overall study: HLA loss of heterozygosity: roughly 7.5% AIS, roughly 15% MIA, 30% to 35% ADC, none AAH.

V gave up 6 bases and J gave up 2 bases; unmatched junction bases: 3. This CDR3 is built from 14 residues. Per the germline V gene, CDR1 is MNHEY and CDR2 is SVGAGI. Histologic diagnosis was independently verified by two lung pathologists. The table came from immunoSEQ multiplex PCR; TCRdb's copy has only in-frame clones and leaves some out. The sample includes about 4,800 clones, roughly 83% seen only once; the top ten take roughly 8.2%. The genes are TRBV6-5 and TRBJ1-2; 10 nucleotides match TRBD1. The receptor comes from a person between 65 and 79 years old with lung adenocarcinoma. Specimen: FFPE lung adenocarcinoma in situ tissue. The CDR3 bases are TGTGCCAGCAGGGGGGGACAGGGGAACTATGGCTACACCTTC. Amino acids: CASRGGQGNYGYTF.